This paragraph reports one T cell receptor (beta chain). Antigen specificity is unknown. The ends lost 4 bases at V and 3 bases at J; junction bases unmatched: 6. Germline CDR1 and CDR2: SGHNT and YYREEE (reference sequence). The CDR3 is made up of 15 amino acids. This entry belongs to a study of cytomegalovirus exposure and HLA in healthy donors. Whole-study findings and limits: Most subjects' HLA-A and HLA-B alleles were reportedly predicted from TCR beta sequences. It was shown in a later analysis that HLA-associated TCR beta chains were more clonally expanded than other, equally common chains. Analyzed later, association rates of TCRs varied across HLA loci, with DRB1 most and HLA-C fewest. Among TCR beta chains, those listed as cytomegalovirus-associated numbered fewer than 200.

A multiplex PCR was run with 60 Vbeta primers and 13 Jbeta primers. Sequenced by immunoSEQ multiplex PCR; TCRdb stores in-frame clones only, minus some. The data show some 120,000 clones, with under 85% seen just once and under 6.5% held by the top ten. This clonotype was obtained from a woman between 50 and 59 years old in good health and CMV-seropositive. This sequence joins TRBV5-4 and TRBJ2-7; 11 positions agree with TRBD1. The sequenced sample consisted of PBMCs. This chain's CDR3 is CASSVPGQGVYEQYF. In nucleotides, the CDR3 is TGTGCCAGCAGCGTACCGGGACAGGGGGTCTACGAGCAGTACTTC.